A single sample gave rise to the 6 T cell receptor beta chains below, sequenced in a study of blood T cell repertoires in COVID-19. Produced via immunoSEQ multiplex PCR; TCRdb's table is partial and in-frame only. The data contain some 100,000 clones, around 90% of them seen just once; the ten biggest clones take up about 6.5%. Sample: peripheral blood. The receptors derive from a woman aged 55-75 years with acute or convalescent COVID-19.

The V call is TRBV27, the J call TRBJ2-7; possible D gene TRBD1, 5 bases. Trimming shortened V by 2 bases and J by 2 bases, and 13 bases separated the two germline ends. The germline V gene has CDR1 MNHEY and CDR2 SMNVEV (reference sequence). The CDR3 covers 15 residues. The CDR3 DNA follows: TGTGCCAGCAGTTTAGTGCAGGGCCCCACCTACGAGCAGTACTTC. It translates to CASSLVQGPTYEQYF.

This clone was seen just once. The chain combines TRBV4-1 with TRBJ2-3, with D possibly matching TRBD2 (7 bases). The CDR3 runs 17 residues. CDR1 and CDR2 from the germline V gene are MGHRA and YSYEKL. Trimming took off 0 bases at V and 0 bases at J, with 13 bases between the two ends. The CDR3 region is CASSQDPAGASTDTQYF. The CDR3 DNA reads as TGCGCCAGCAGCCAAGATCCCGCGGGGGCTAGCACAGATACGCAGTATTTT.

V and J are TRBV7-8 and TRBJ2-7; 10 nucleotides agree with TRBD2. The germline V gene has CDR1 SGHVS and CDR2 FQNEAQ. The CDR3 is 17 amino acids. J was trimmed by 0 bases and V by 5 bases; bases with no gene match: 10. The CDR3: CASSRTSGRQSSYEQYV. In DNA form, the CDR3 reads TGTGCCAGCAGCAGGACTAGCGGAAGACAGAGCTCCTACGAGCAGTACGTC.

This sequence joins TRBV7-9 and TRBJ1-1, with a possible D match to TRBD1 (5 bases). V gave up 8 bases and J gave up 5 bases, with 9 bases separating them. Germline CDR1 is SEHNR and CDR2 is FQNEAQ (reference sequence). The CDR3 is made up of 11 amino acids. CDR3 loop: CASRGVTEAFF. Written as DNA, the CDR3 is TGTGCCAGCCGGGGGGTTACTGAAGCTTTCTTT.

The J gene is TRBJ2-2, the V gene TRBV19; the D gene is possibly TRBD1 (6 bases). Trimming removed 6 bases from V and 3 bases from J, with 14 bases in between. This CDR3 region has 15 residues. The V gene's germline CDR1 is LNHDA and CDR2 SQIVND (reference sequence). CDR3 DNA: TGTGCCAGTAGACCACAGGGACGGGACACCGGGGAGCTGTTTTTT. Its translation: CASRPQGRDTGELFF.

This chain joins TRBV5-1 and TRBJ2-4; 10 nucleotides align to TRBD2. The germline V gene encodes CDR1 SGHRS and CDR2 YFSETQ. The CDR3 sequence is 17 residues long. V lost 6 bases to trimming and J lost 2 bases; unmatched junction nucleotides: 11. CDR3 sequence: CASTYSSSGSSKNIQYF. CDR3 bases: TGCGCCAGCACCTACTCCTCTAGCGGGAGCTCCAAAAACATTCAGTACTTC.